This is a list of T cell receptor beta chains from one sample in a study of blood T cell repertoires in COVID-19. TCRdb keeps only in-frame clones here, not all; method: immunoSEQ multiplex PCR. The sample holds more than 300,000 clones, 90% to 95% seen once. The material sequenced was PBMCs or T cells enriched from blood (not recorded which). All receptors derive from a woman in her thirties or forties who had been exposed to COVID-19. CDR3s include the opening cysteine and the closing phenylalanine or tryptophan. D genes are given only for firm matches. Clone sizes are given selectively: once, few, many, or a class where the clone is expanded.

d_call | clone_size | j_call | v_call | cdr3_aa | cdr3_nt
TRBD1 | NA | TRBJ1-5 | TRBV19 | CASSTGGGRDQPQHF | TGTGCCAGCTCCACAGGAGGGGGCCGGGATCAGCCCCAGCATTTT
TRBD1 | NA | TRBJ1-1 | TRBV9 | CASSATGRFMNTEAFF | TGTGCCAGCAGCGCGACAGGGCGCTTCATGAACACTGAAGCTTTCTTT
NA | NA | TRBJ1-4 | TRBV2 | CASSPGSGEKLFF | TGTGCCAGCAGCCCGGGGAGCGGGGAAAAACTGTTTTTT
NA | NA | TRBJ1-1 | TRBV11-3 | CASSLMAGAGTEAFF | TGTGCCAGCAGCTTAATGGCAGGGGCGGGCACTGAAGCTTTCTTT
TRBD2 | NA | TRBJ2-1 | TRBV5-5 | CASSLGTSGFYNEQFF | TGTGCCAGCAGCTTGGGGACTAGCGGATTCTACAATGAGCAGTTCTTC
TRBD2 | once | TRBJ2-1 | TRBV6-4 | CASSDDPTSGGDEQFF | TGTGCCAGCAGTGACGATCCTACTAGCGGGGGGGATGAGCAGTTCTTC
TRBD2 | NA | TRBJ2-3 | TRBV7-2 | CASSQLAGGPVDTQYF | TGTGCCAGCAGCCAACTAGCGGGAGGGCCAGTAGATACGCAGTATTTT
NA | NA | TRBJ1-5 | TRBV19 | CASSIDGQYNQPQHF | TGTGCCAGTAGTATAGATGGGCAGTACAATCAGCCCCAGCATTTT
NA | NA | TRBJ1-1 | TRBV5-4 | CASSSGRVRSVNTEAFF | TGTGCCAGCAGCTCGGGGAGAGTGAGATCGGTGAACACTGAAGCTTTCTTT
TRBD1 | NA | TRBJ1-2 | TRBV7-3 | CASSHGGGGGYTF | TGTGCCAGCAGCCACGGAGGGGGCGGTGGCTACACCTTC
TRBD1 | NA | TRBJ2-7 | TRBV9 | CASSVDEDRGNYEQYF | TGTGCCAGCAGCGTAGATGAGGACAGGGGGAACTACGAGCAGTACTTC
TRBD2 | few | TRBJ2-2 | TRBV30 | CAWRGLVTGELFF | TGTGCCTGGAGGGGACTAGTCACCGGGGAGCTGTTTTTT
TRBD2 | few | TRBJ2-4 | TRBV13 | CASSAPWGGKNIQYF | TGTGCCAGCAGCGCCCCTTGGGGGGGCAAAAACATTCAGTACTTC
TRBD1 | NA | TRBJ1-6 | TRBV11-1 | CASSFGTGGSPLHF | TGTGCCAGCAGCTTCGGGACAGGGGGGTCACCCCTCCACTTT
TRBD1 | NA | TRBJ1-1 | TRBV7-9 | CASSLARDSPNTEAFF | TGTGCCAGCAGCTTAGCTCGGGACAGTCCGAACACTGAAGCTTTCTTT
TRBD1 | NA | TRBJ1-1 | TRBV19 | CASSTTGAGTEAFF | TGTGCCAGTAGTACGACAGGGGCGGGGACTGAAGCTTTCTTT
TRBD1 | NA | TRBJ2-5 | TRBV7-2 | CASSLGQGETQYF | TGTGCCAGCAGCTTAGGACAGGGGGAGACCCAGTACTTC
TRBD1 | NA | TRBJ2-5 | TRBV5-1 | CASSPLVTGGWETQYF | TGCGCCAGCTCCCCCCTAGTAACAGGGGGCTGGGAGACCCAGTACTTC
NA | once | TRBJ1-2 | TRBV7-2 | CASSFLENYGYTF | TGTGCCAGCAGCTTTCTTGAGAACTATGGCTACACCTTC
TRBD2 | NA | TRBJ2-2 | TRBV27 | CASRGLAGTGELFF | TGTGCCAGCAGAGGGCTAGCGGGGACCGGGGAGCTGTTTTTT
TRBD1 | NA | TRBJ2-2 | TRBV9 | CASSVRTGVTGELFF | TGTGCCAGCAGCGTCCGGACAGGGGTCACCGGGGAGCTGTTTTTT
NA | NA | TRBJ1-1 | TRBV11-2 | CASSLPGSGTEAFF | TGTGCCAGCAGCCTGCCCGGGTCCGGCACTGAAGCTTTCTTT
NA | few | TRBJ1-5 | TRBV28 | CASRQGDQPQHF | TGTGCCAGCAGACAGGGAGATCAGCCCCAGCATTTT
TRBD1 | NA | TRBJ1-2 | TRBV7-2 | CASRLRQGSYGYTF | TGTGCCAGCAGACTAAGACAGGGGAGCTATGGCTACACCTTC
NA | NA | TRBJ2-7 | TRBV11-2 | CASSLDLGSSYEQYF | TGTGCCAGCAGCTTAGACTTAGGGAGCTCCTACGAGCAGTACTTC